The entry below gives a single T cell receptor beta chain sequence along with its context. The sample belongs to a study of T cell responses to AZD1222 COVID-19 vaccine. The wider study: Second-dose intervals near 4 or 12 weeks were combined.

Unmatched junction bases numbered 11, after V lost 10 bases and J lost 7 bases. This CDR3 is 14 amino acids long. Germline V gene data show CDR1 as ENHRY and CDR2 as SYGVKD. Libraries were prepared by immunoSEQ multiplex PCR; TCRdb keeps only in-frame clonotypes and omits some of them. This sample has 93,000 or so clones; 80% to 90% occur once, and the top ten carry 20% to 25%. Sample: peripheral blood, taken on day 0 of AZD1222 vaccination. The rearrangement links TRBV10-3 to TRBJ2-1; 9 bases fit TRBD1. The clonotype was recovered from an adult in good health. In DNA, the CDR3 is TGTGCCACCTCCGGGACAGGGACGGAGAATGAGCAGTTCTTC. This gives the protein CATSGTGTENEQFF.